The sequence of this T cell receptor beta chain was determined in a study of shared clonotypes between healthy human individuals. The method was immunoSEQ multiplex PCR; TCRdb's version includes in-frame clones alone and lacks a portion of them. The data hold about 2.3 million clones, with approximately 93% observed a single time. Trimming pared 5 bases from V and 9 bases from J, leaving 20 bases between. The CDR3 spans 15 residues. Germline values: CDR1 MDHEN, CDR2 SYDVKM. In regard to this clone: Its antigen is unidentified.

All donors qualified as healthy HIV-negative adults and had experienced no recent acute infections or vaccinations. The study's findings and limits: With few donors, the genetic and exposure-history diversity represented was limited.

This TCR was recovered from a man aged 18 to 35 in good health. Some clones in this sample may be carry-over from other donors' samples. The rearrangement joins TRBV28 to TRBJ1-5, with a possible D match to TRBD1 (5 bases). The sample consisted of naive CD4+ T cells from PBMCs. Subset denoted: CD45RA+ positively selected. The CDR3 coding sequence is TGTGCCAGCAGTCCGCGGGACCGACCCATTGGGCCCCAGCATTTT. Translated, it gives CASSPRDRPIGPQHF.